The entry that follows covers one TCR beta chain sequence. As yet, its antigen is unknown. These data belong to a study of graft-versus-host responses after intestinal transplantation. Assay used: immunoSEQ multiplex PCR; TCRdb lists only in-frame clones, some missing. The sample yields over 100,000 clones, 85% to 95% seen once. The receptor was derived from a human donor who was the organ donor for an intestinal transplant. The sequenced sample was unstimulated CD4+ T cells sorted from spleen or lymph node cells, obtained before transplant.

The CDR3 nucleotides read TGTGCCAGCATCCAGGGGAACACTGAAGCTTTCTTT. Amino acids: CASIQGNTEAFF. J is TRBJ1-1 and V is TRBV6-1; D may be TRBD1 (5 bases). Germline CDR1 is MNHNS and CDR2 is SASEGT. V lost 7 bases and J lost 1, with 7 bases in between. The length of the CDR3 is 12 residues.